This T cell receptor (beta chain) was sequenced for a study of PD-1 blockade in classical Hodgkin lymphoma. Here immunoSEQ multiplex PCR was the method, and the copy in TCRdb shows in-frame clones only, minus some. The sample holds roughly 36,000 clones, more than 60% seen once. The sample's time point: cycle 4 day 1 (C4D1), after 6 weeks of nivolumab. Patients all relapsed after autologous stem cell transplantation, and there was variation in brentuximab vedotin exposure. V was pared by 1 base and J by 0 bases, with 8 bases between. Germline values: CDR1 SGHAT, CDR2 FQNNGV. The length of the CDR3 is 15 residues.

The sequencing used peripheral blood mononuclear cells (PBMCs), collected before the fourth cycle of nivolumab. The chain is built from TRBV11-2 and TRBJ2-3, with D uncertain. The clonotype was recovered from a human donor with classical Hodgkin lymphoma. The CDR3 DNA reads as TGTGCCAGCAGCTTAGCGTCAGTCAGCACAGATACGCAGTATTTT. Protein product: CASSLASVSTDTQYF. The whole variable domain, remainder taken from reference TRBV11-2 and TRBJ2-3, is EAGVAQSPRYKIIEKRQSVAFWCNPISGHATLYWYQQILGQGPKLLIQFQNNGVVDDSQLPKDRFSAERLKGVDSTLKIQPAKLEDSAVYLCASSLASVSTDTQYFGPGTRLTVL.